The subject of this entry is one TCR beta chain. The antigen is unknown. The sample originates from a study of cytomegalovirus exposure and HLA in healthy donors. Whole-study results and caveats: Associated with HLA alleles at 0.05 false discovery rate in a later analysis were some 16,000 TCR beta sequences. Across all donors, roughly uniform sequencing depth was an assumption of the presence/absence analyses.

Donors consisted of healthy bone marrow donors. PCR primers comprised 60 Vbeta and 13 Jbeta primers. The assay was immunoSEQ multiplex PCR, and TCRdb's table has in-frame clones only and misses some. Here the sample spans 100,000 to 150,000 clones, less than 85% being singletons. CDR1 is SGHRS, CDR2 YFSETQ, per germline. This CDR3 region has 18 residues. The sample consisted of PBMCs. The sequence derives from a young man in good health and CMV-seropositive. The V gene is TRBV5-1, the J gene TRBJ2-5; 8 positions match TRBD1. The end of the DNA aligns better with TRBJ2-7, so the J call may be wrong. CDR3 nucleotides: TGCGCCAGCAGCCCGGGTCCCGGGACAGGATCGGTCTCCTACGAGCAGTACTTC. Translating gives CASSPGPGTGSVSYEQYF.